The TCR beta chain described here comes from a study of OX40 agonist ivuxolimab in advanced cancers. Across the study: The treatment was a fully human IgG2 OX40 agonist, ivuxolimab. Study-level findings and limits: Both blood CD4+ and CD8+ T cells showed clonal growth by week 6 at 0.1 to 3.0 mg/kg. Patients with a partial response at 0.1-3.0 mg/kg had among the lowest clonal expansion. Low normalized clonal expansion also occurred in some nonresponding patients.

The CDR3 is 15 amino acids. CDR1 SGHDT and CDR2 YYEEEE come from the germline V gene. J lost 3 bases, V lost 4 bases, and 7 bases had no gene match. Libraries were prepared by immunoSEQ multiplex PCR; TCRdb keeps only in-frame clonotypes and omits some of them. The sample holds fewer than 30,000 clones, about four fifths seen once. In the case of this clone: The antigen is unknown.

The chain uses TRBV5-6 and TRBJ2-3; 8 bases agree with TRBD2. The clonotype originates from an adult with an advanced solid tumor such as melanoma, head and neck, liver or kidney cancer. The sequenced sample was CD4+ or CD8+ T cells sorted from blood, obtained in a trial of the OX40 agonist ivuxolimab. The chain's CDR3 is CASSPPSGSTDTQYF. For the CDR3, the DNA is TGTGCCAGCAGCCCCCCCAGCGGGAGTACAGATACGCAGTATTTT.